The 30 T cell receptor beta chains reported below all come from one sample, sequenced in a study of T cell changes during pregnancy in multiple sclerosis. The repertoire was sequenced with immunoSEQ multiplex PCR; TCRdb's copy has only in-frame clones and lacks some. Of around 50,000 clones listed, approximately 95% are singletons. The sequencing here drew on CD8+ T cells from peripheral blood mononuclear cells, taken in the first trimester of pregnancy. These receptors were collected from a female donor with multiple sclerosis, enrolled in a pregnancy study.

The chain recombines TRBV7-9 with TRBJ2-5, with 7 bases identical to TRBD2. The CDR3 length is 13 residues. Germline CDR1 and CDR2: SEHNR and FQNEAQ (reference sequence). With V trimmed by 10 bases and J by 1 base, 6 bases remained unmatched. CDR3 DNA: TGTGCCATCCCCCGGGAGGCCCAAGAGACCCAGTACTTC. Protein: CAIPREAQETQYF.

This chain connects TRBV7-9 to TRBJ2-1, with a weak D call TRBD2 (6 bases). Germline CDR1 is SEHNR and CDR2 is FQNEAQ (reference sequence). V was clipped by 7 bases and J by 9 bases, with 10 bases between them. CDR3 size: 11 residues. CDR3 sequence: CASISGVEQFF. The DNA of the CDR3 is TGTGCCAGCATTTCGGGAGTTGAGCAGTTCTTC.

The chain uses TRBV23-1 and TRBJ2-3; 8 bases map to TRBD1. TRBV23-1 is marked as an open reading frame, function uncertain. CDR3 length: 16 residues. Trimming cost V 0 bases and J 3 bases; bases outside gene matches: 5. CDR3 sequence: CASSQSRDRGTDTQYF. The CDR3 nucleotides read TGCGCCAGCAGTCAATCGCGAGACAGGGGAACAGATACGCAGTATTTT.

This chain uses TRBV6-5 with TRBJ2-7; 11 nucleotides align to TRBD1. The CDR3 covers 14 residues. The germline gives CDR1 MNHEY, CDR2 SVGAGI. The V gene end was trimmed by 5 bases and the J gene end by 5 bases; junction bases not matched to a gene: 5. CDR3 loop: CASSPGTGGDEQYF. The CDR3, as DNA: TGTGCCAGCAGTCCCGGGACAGGGGGTGACGAGCAGTACTTC.

J is TRBJ2-3 and V is TRBV30, with D maybe TRBD1 (5 bases). This CDR3 region has 12 residues. Germline lookup yields CDR1 GTSNPN and CDR2 SVGIG (reference sequence). V gave up 6 bases and J gave up 4 bases, with 11 bases separating them. CDR3 sequence reads: CACSIGADTQYF. In DNA, the CDR3 is TGTGCCTGCTCGATAGGGGCAGATACGCAGTATTTT.

The chain is built from TRBV2 and TRBJ2-3; TRBD2 matches at 14 bases. V lost 6 bases, J lost 3 bases, and 11 bases stayed unmatched. CDR3 length: 18 amino acids. The germline V gene encodes CDR1 SNHLY and CDR2 FYNNEI. Written as DNA, the CDR3 is TGTGCCAGCAGCTCTCCTTTGGGACTAGCGGGAGAAACAGATACGCAGTATTTT. This translates into CASSSPLGLAGETDTQYF.

The chain uses TRBV7-2 and TRBJ2-3; 7 bases agree with TRBD1. This CDR3 has 15 amino acids. From germline, CDR1 is SGHTA and CDR2 FQGNSA. Trimming took 5 bases from V and 0 from J; bases not matched to a gene: 5. Written as DNA, the CDR3 is TGTGCCAGCAGCCTATGGGGACAGAGCACAGATACGCAGTATTTT. This sequence encodes CASSLWGQSTDTQYF. Drawing the rest from reference TRBV7-2 and TRBJ2-3, the complete variable domain is GAGVSQSPSNKVTEKGKDVELRCDPISGHTALYWYRQSLGQGLEFLIYFQGNSAPDKSGLPSDRFSAERTGGSVSTLTIQRTQQEDSAVYLCASSLWGQSTDTQYFGPGTRLTVL.

The J gene is TRBJ1-1, the V gene TRBV9; no clear D. Germline V CDR1 and CDR2: SGDLS, YYNGEE. V was pared by 3 bases and J by 6 bases, with 15 bases between. The CDR3 totals 14 residues. This CDR3 reads CASSGGGGPPEAFF. DNA for the CDR3: TGTGCCAGCAGCGGAGGCGGAGGGCCCCCTGAAGCTTTCTTT.

This chain uses TRBV21-1 with TRBJ2-6; the D call TRBD1 from the table was never checked on the DNA. TRBV21-1 counts as a pseudogene. There are 20 residues in the CDR3. The CDR3 DNA reads as TGTGCCAGCAGCTCGTCCCCCGGGACAGGGGACCCCTCTGGGGCCAACGTCCTGACTTTC. Translating gives CASSSSPGTGDPSGANVLTF.

The J gene is TRBJ2-6, the V gene TRBV18; D gene unclear. V gave up 3 bases and J gave up 0 bases, with 21 bases separating them. There are 20 residues in the CDR3. Germline CDR1 reads KGHSH; CDR2 reads LQKENI. CDR3 amino acids: CASSPSKIAGSNSGANVLTF. In nucleotides, the CDR3 is TGTGCCAGCTCACCCTCGAAGATCGCAGGTTCAAACTCTGGGGCCAACGTCCTGACTTTC.

The rearrangement joins TRBV7-8 to TRBJ1-2; TRBD1 matches 9 bases. The ends lost 4 bases at V and 5 bases at J; junction bases unmatched: 2. Germline CDR1 SGHVS, CDR2 FQNEAQ. The CDR3 has 13 amino acids. For the CDR3, the DNA is TGTGCCAGCAGCTCGGGACAGGGATATGGCTACACCTTC. It yields the protein CASSSGQGYGYTF.

The V call is TRBV6-5, the J call TRBJ1-2, with 7 bases matching TRBD1. The CDR3 is 16 amino acids. Per the germline V gene, CDR1 is MNHEY and CDR2 is SVGAGI. V dropped 4 bases and J dropped 3; count of bases not matched to a gene: 11. The CDR3 spells CASSSYRGNVDYGYTF. In DNA form, the CDR3 reads TGTGCCAGCAGTTCGTACAGGGGTAATGTTGACTATGGCTACACCTTC.

This chain links TRBV27 with TRBJ2-7; 11 bases line up with TRBD2. V was pared by 4 bases and J by 11 bases, with 7 bases of the junction left unmatched. This CDR3 is 13 amino acids long. Germline CDR1 MNHEY, CDR2 SMNVEV (reference sequence). The CDR3: CASSSLLAGEKYF. The CDR3 region has the DNA TGTGCCAGCAGTTCCCTACTAGCGGGAGAGAAGTACTTC.

The rearrangement uses TRBV14 and TRBJ2-1; no clear D gene. Germline V gene lookup returns CDR1 SGHDN and CDR2 FVKESK. The V end lost 0 bases, the J end lost 4 bases, and 4 bases lay between the germline ends. CDR3 length equals 13 residues. CDR3 coding DNA: TGTGCCAGCAGCCAAGAGAGGTACAATGAGCAGTTCTTC. This sequence encodes CASSQERYNEQFF.

The V and J genes are TRBV30 and TRBJ1-4; D possibly corresponds to TRBD1 (5 bases). The V gene's germline CDR1 is GTSNPN and CDR2 SVGIG (reference sequence). Trimming removed 0 bases from V and 8 bases from J, with 10 bases in between. CDR3 length: 13 amino acids. CDR3: CAWSVTGGEKLFF. CDR3 sequence (DNA): TGTGCCTGGAGTGTAACCGGGGGGGAAAAACTGTTTTTT.

The J gene is TRBJ1-4, the V gene TRBV6-5; D not certain. Germline V CDR1 and CDR2: MNHEY, SVGAGI. The CDR3 has 14 residues. The V and J ends lost 0 bases and 8 bases respectively, with 10 bases between them. CDR3 region: CASSYSTGGEKLFF. CDR3 sequence (DNA): TGTGCCAGCAGTTACTCGACGGGAGGGGAAAAACTGTTTTTT.

The rearrangement joins TRBV6-1 to TRBJ2-7, with 9 bases fitting TRBD1. V was pared by 4 bases and J by 3 bases, with 7 bases of the junction left unmatched. The CDR3 extends over 15 amino acids. The germline V gene has CDR1 MNHNS and CDR2 SASEGT. The CDR3 loop is CASSGILDRGYEQYF. The CDR3 nucleotides read TGTGCCAGCAGTGGGATATTGGACAGGGGCTACGAGCAGTACTTC.

This sequence joins TRBV7-2 and TRBJ2-7; tentative D call: TRBD1 (5 bases). CDR1 and CDR2 (germline): SGHTA, FQGNSA. Deletions cut 3 bases from V and 2 bases from J, with 8 bases between. The CDR3 totals 13 residues. CDR3 region: CASSLTVAYEQYF. In DNA, the CDR3 is TGTGCCAGCAGCTTGACAGTAGCCTACGAGCAGTACTTC.

V is TRBV9 and J is TRBJ2-2; 8 bases are shared with TRBD1. V was clipped by 3 bases and J by 0 bases; unmatched bases: 4. The V gene's germline CDR1 is SGDLS and CDR2 YYNGEE. This CDR3 spans 16 amino acids. The CDR3 reads CASSAAGGPNTGELFF. CDR3 in DNA: TGTGCCAGCAGCGCAGCAGGGGGCCCGAACACCGGGGAGCTGTTTTTT.

CDR3 in amino acids: CASSLGQGALREQFF. Here the CDR3 DNA reads TGTGCCAGCAGCTTAGGACAGGGGGCCCTAAGAGAGCAGTTCTTC. The rearrangement joins TRBV7-9 to TRBJ2-1, with TRBD1 matching over 10 bases. The CDR3 is made up of 15 amino acids. Germline trimming cut 1 base from V and 10 bases from J; bases unmatched to any gene: 7. The germline gives CDR1 SEHNR, CDR2 FQNEAQ (reference sequence).

This sequence joins TRBV27 and TRBJ2-1, with a tentative D call TRBD2 (7 bases). This CDR3 spans 14 amino acids. The V end was cut by 2 bases, the J end by 4 bases, with 9 bases between. Germline lookup yields CDR1 MNHEY and CDR2 SMNVEV (reference sequence). This CDR3 reads CASSLGGAYNEQFF. DNA for the CDR3: TGTGCCAGCAGTTTAGGGGGGGCTTACAATGAGCAGTTCTTC.

The chain has TRBV7-7 and TRBJ2-7; D may be TRBD2 (6 bases). This CDR3 contains 13 residues. From germline, CDR1 is SSHAT and CDR2 FNYEAQ (reference sequence). V was clipped by 2 bases and J by 5 bases, with 10 bases between them. The CDR3 reads CASSLYGTDEQYF. DNA of the CDR3: TGTGCCAGCAGCTTATACGGGACTGACGAGCAGTACTTC.

V is TRBV7-2 and J is TRBJ2-7, with 11 positions matching TRBD2. Trimming cost V 4 bases and J 6 bases; bases outside gene matches: 14. CDR3 length: 17 residues. The germline CDR1 and CDR2 sequences are SGHTA and FQGNSA. This CDR3 reads CASSYDPTSGSIAEQYF. Here the CDR3 DNA reads TGTGCCAGCAGCTACGATCCAACTAGCGGGAGTATTGCCGAGCAGTACTTC.

The chain recombines TRBV6-6 with TRBJ1-1; D may be TRBD1 (6 bases). V was trimmed by 0 bases and J by 4 bases, leaving 12 bases between them. CDR3 size: 15 residues. Germline V gene data show CDR1 as MNHNY and CDR2 as SVGAGI (reference sequence). CDR3 nucleotide sequence: TGTGCCAGCAGTTACTCCGGTCGAGGGGGCACTGAAGCTTTCTTT. Encoded protein: CASSYSGRGGTEAFF.

This chain joins TRBV9 and TRBJ2-1; TRBD2 matches 8 bases. The CDR3 sequence is 15 residues long. CDR1 SGDLS and CDR2 YYNGEE come from the germline V gene. V trimming: 3 bases; J trimming: 3 bases; junction bases outside the gene matches: 5. CDR3 coding DNA: TGTGCCAGCAGCGCGACTAGCGCCGTCTACAATGAGCAGTTCTTC. Its protein is CASSATSAVYNEQFF.

To note about this clone: At one of its ends the junction is not consistent with the germline gene, which may arise from a read error. The chain links TRBV6-5 to TRBJ2-4, with 9 positions matching TRBD2. The CDR3 contains 16 residues. Looked up from germline, CDR1 is MNHEY and CDR2 is SVGAGI. CDR3 protein: CASSHSSGETKNIQYF. In DNA form, the CDR3 reads TGTGCCAGCAGTCACTCTAGCGGGGAGACCAAAAACATTCAGTACTTC.

This sequence joins TRBV5-6 and TRBJ2-7; D not certain. This CDR3 has 13 amino acids. The germline V gene encodes CDR1 SGHDT and CDR2 YYEEEE. V shed 1 base and J shed 3 bases, with 8 bases lying between them. The CDR3 DNA sequence: TGTGCCAGCAGCTTGAGAGGAATCTACGAGCAGTACTTC. Translation: CASSLRGIYEQYF.

This chain uses TRBV27 with TRBJ2-1; D may be TRBD1 (6 bases). V shed 7 bases and J shed 1 base, with 11 bases lying between them. Germline V lookup: CDR1 MNHEY, CDR2 SMNVEV (reference sequence). This CDR3 has 14 amino acids. CDR3 sequence reads: CASTLQGSYNEQFF. In nucleotides, the CDR3 is TGTGCCAGCACCTTACAGGGTTCCTACAATGAGCAGTTCTTC.

This clone was detected once. This rearrangement joins TRBV11-2 to TRBJ2-5; 7 bases agree with TRBD1. There are 14 residues in the CDR3. Germline V gene sequence: CDR1 SGHAT, CDR2 FQNNGV. V trimming: 6 bases; J trimming: 4 bases; junction bases outside the gene matches: 8. CDR3 nucleotide sequence: TGTGCCAGCAGATGGCAGGGGGAAGGAGAGACCCAGTACTTC. Residues: CASRWQGEGETQYF. The whole variable domain, filled in from reference TRBV11-2 and TRBJ2-5, reads EAGVAQSPRYKIIEKRQSVAFWCNPISGHATLYWYQQILGQGPKLLIQFQNNGVVDDSQLPKDRFSAERLKGVDSTLKIQPAKLEDSAVYLCASRWQGEGETQYFGPGTRLLVL.

This clone was observed once. V is TRBV9 and J is TRBJ1-5; no reliable D call. The V and J ends lost 3 bases and 3 bases respectively, with 10 bases between them. Germline loops: CDR1 SGDLS, CDR2 YYNGEE. CDR3 length: 14 amino acids. This CDR3 is CASSDGSYNQPQHF. Here the CDR3 DNA reads TGTGCCAGCAGCGATGGGAGCTACAATCAGCCCCAGCATTTT.